This T cell receptor beta chain came from a study of CXCR3-negative and CXCR3-positive naive CD8 T cells. This CDR3 has 14 residues. Per the germline V gene, CDR1 is SGHVS and CDR2 is FNYEAQ. Phenotypically, naive CD8+ T cells corresponded to CD45RO-CCR7+CD27+CD95-. As concerns this clonotype: The antigen is undetermined.

Findings and caveats of the study: Fresh PBMCs were used in most assays, and CXCR3 expression partially decreased after cryopreservation. TRB CDR3s were more hydrophobic in CXCR3-positive than in CXCR3-negative naive cells.

The TRB libraries of cDNA were built by UMI-labeled 5' RACE. TCRdb reprocessed the 5' RACE reads, with one entry per CDR3 protein and no DNA. The table counts 130,000 or so distinct CDR3 sequences; 0.41% lies in the top ten. The source of this sequence is a human donor in good health. Some clones in this sample may be carry-over from other donors' samples. The sequencing input was naive CXCR3+ CD8+ T cells from blood. Sample subset: CD45RO-CCR7+CD27+CD95- naive CD8+ T cells expressing CXCR3 (TNR3+). This chain joins TRBV7-6 and TRBJ2-1. CDR3 protein: CASSLEVSRDEQFF.